These T cell receptor beta chains were read from a single sample in a study of cytomegalovirus exposure and HLA in healthy donors. The repertoire was sequenced with immunoSEQ multiplex PCR; TCRdb's copy has only in-frame clones and lacks some. The table includes around 190,000 clones, roughly 77% detected once. The sample consisted of PBMCs. Receptor source: a man aged 35 to 55 in good health and CMV-seropositive. Both conserved end residues are part of each CDR3. The D gene is left open where the match is weak. Clone size is stated in some rows and not others, as once, few, many or a class when expanded.

abundance,v_gene,j_gene,d_gene,CDR3aa,CDR3nt
-,TRBV10-2,TRBJ2-7,-,CASRRAAGSYEQYF,TGCGCCAGCAGACGGGCCGCGGGGTCCTACGAGCAGTACTTC
-,TRBV9,TRBJ2-7,TRBD1,CASSATGGHEQYF,TGTGCCAGCAGCGCGACAGGGGGCCACGAGCAGTACTTC
-,TRBV10-3,TRBJ2-7,-,CAISVQGKGGDEQYF,TGTGCCATCAGTGTACAGGGTAAAGGGGGGGACGAGCAGTACTTC
-,TRBV11-1,TRBJ2-2,TRBD1,CASSLGRGLTGELFF,TGTGCCAGCAGCTTAGGCAGGGGGCTTACCGGGGAGCTGTTTTTT
-,TRBV27,TRBJ2-7,TRBD2,CASSSPSGSRYEQYF,TGTGCCAGCAGTTCCCCTAGCGGGAGTAGATACGAGCAGTACTTC
-,TRBV5-4,TRBJ1-1,TRBD1,CASSLAWDSTEAFF,TGTGCCAGCAGCTTGGCCTGGGACAGCACTGAAGCTTTCTTT
-,TRBV7-3,TRBJ2-3,TRBD2,CASSLLAGGRSTQYF,TGTGCCAGCAGCTTACTGGCGGGAGGGCGTAGTACGCAGTATTTT
-,TRBV7-9,TRBJ2-3,TRBD2,CASKARGDSGRSTDTQYF,TGTGCCAGCAAAGCTAGGGGTGATAGCGGGAGGTCCACAGATACGCAGTATTTT
-,TRBV7-9,TRBJ2-2,-,CASSWGPANTGELFF,TGTGCCAGCAGTTGGGGCCCCGCGAACACCGGGGAGCTGTTTTTT
-,TRBV6-5,TRBJ2-1,TRBD1,CASSYRTGSNEQFF,TGTGCCAGCAGTTACCGGACAGGGTCAAATGAGCAGTTCTTC
-,TRBV7-6,TRBJ1-4,-,CASSYTGRASEKLFF,TGTGCCAGCAGCTACACAGGGAGGGCTAGTGAAAAACTGTTTTTT
once,TRBV2,TRBJ2-7,-,CASSLATQTYEQYF,TGTGCCAGCAGTCTTGCGACACAGACCTACGAGCAGTACTTC
-,TRBV6-6,TRBJ2-3,-,CASGSSEDFVDTQYF,TGTGCCAGCGGGTCCTCGGAGGACTTCGTAGATACGCAGTATTTT
-,TRBV27,TRBJ1-2,TRBD1,CASKMAGGGMDYGYTF,TGTGCCAGCAAAATGGCAGGGGGCGGCATGGACTATGGCTACACCTTC
-,TRBV11-2,TRBJ2-3,-,CASSSEDTQYF,TGTGCCAGCAGTTCCGAGGATACGCAGTATTTT
-,TRBV7-3,TRBJ2-2,TRBD2,CASSPTSGGDTGELFF,TGTGCCAGCAGCCCTACTAGCGGGGGAGACACCGGGGAGCTGTTTTTT
-,TRBV15,TRBJ1-6,TRBD1,CATSKGTGDNSPLHF,TGTGCCACCAGCAAAGGGACAGGGGACAATTCACCCCTCCACTTT
-,TRBV2,TRBJ1-1,-,CASSGQGPTEAFF,TGTGCCAGCAGTGGTCAGGGTCCCACTGAAGCTTTCTTT
-,TRBV4-2,TRBJ2-5,-,CASSQDRGTEETQYF,TGTGCCAGCAGCCAAGACCGGGGGACGGAAGAGACCCAGTACTTC
-,TRBV5-1,TRBJ2-1,TRBD2,CASSYLADAYNEQFF,TGCGCCAGCAGCTACCTAGCGGACGCCTACAATGAGCAGTTCTTC
-,TRBV4-2,TRBJ1-3,-,CASSPGALSGNTIYF,TGTGCCAGCAGCCCAGGGGCCCTCTCTGGAAACACCATATATTTT
-,TRBV9,TRBJ1-6,-,CASSVGTGSHSPLHF,TGTGCCAGCAGCGTAGGCACAGGGAGTCATTCACCCCTCCACTTT
-,TRBV29-1,TRBJ2-7,-,CFFKQKPAYEQYF,TGTTTTTTCAAACAGAAGCCGGCATACGAGCAGTACTTC
-,TRBV6-5,TRBJ2-7,TRBD1,CASRHSGTGAYEQYF,TGTGCCAGCAGACACTCCGGGACAGGAGCCTACGAGCAGTACTTC
-,TRBV28,TRBJ1-2,-,CASSANRARSYTF,TGTGCCAGCAGTGCTAACAGGGCTCGGAGCTACACCTTC
-,TRBV30,TRBJ1-5,TRBD1,CAWGDGAGGYQPQHF,TGTGCCTGGGGGGATGGGGCAGGGGGTTATCAGCCCCAGCATTTT
few,TRBV5-4,TRBJ2-1,-,CASSSLEVSYNEQFF,TGTGCCAGCAGCTCCCTGGAGGTCTCCTACAATGAGCAGTTCTTC
-,TRBV9,TRBJ1-2,-,CASSVAGYGYTF,TGTGCCAGCAGCGTAGCAGGCTATGGCTACACCTTC
-,TRBV7-2,TRBJ2-3,TRBD1,CASSSTGGAGTDTQYF,TGTGCCAGCAGCTCGACAGGGGGCGCAGGTACAGATACGCAGTATTTT
-,TRBV7-8,TRBJ2-5,TRBD1,CASSPGAGGKETQYF,TGTGCCAGCAGCCCCGGTGCAGGGGGAAAAGAGACCCAGTACTTC
-,TRBV5-6,TRBJ1-2,TRBD1,CASTPPQGDYGYTF,TGTGCCAGCACTCCGCCCCAGGGGGATTATGGCTACACCTTC
once,TRBV27,TRBJ2-1,-,CASSPWRSSYNEQFF,TGTGCCAGCAGTCCCTGGAGGAGCTCCTACAATGAGCAGTTCTTC
-,TRBV6-1,TRBJ2-7,TRBD2,CASSRAGPNEQYF,TGTGCCAGCAGCCGAGCGGGGCCCAACGAGCAGTACTTC
-,TRBV6-1,TRBJ2-5,TRBD2,CASRRVAGETQYF,TGTGCCAGCAGGCGCGTAGCGGGAGAGACCCAGTACTTC
-,TRBV18,TRBJ2-5,TRBD2,CASSATTSGRQETQYF,TGTGCCAGCTCGGCTACCACTAGCGGCCGCCAAGAGACCCAGTACTTC
-,TRBV6-1,TRBJ2-7,-,CASQRAAYEQYF,TGTGCCAGTCAGAGGGCAGCATACGAGCAGTACTTC
-,TRBV15,TRBJ2-3,-,CATSKGGITDTQYF,TGTGCCACCAGCAAGGGGGGGATCACAGATACGCAGTATTTT
-,TRBV18,TRBJ1-1,TRBD1,CASSPLRDRGLIREAFF,TGTGCCAGCTCACCACTCCGGGACAGGGGGCTTATTCGGGAAGCTTTCTTT
few,TRBV6-5,TRBJ2-2,TRBD1,CASGTGVTGELFF,TGTGCCAGCGGGACAGGGGTCACCGGGGAGCTGTTTTTT
-,TRBV9,TRBJ2-1,-,CASTPGLAPNEQFF,TGTGCCAGCACCCCCGGACTGGCCCCCAATGAGCAGTTCTTC
-,TRBV30,TRBJ1-1,-,CAWSPLETGKAFF,TGTGCCTGGAGTCCCCTCGAGACAGGAAAAGCTTTCTTT
few,TRBV29-1,TRBJ1-4,-,CSGSTGTNEKLFF,TGCAGCGGCTCGACAGGCACCAATGAAAAACTGTTTTTT
-,TRBV4-3,TRBJ2-3,TRBD2,CASSPEREVLLGTDTQYF,TGCGCCAGCAGCCCGGAGCGGGAGGTCTTATTGGGGACAGATACGCAGTATTTT
-,TRBV18,TRBJ2-7,TRBD2,CASSPTSGGYEQYF,TGTGCCAGCTCACCGACTAGCGGGGGCTACGAGCAGTACTTC
few,TRBV11-2,TRBJ1-4,-,CASSPDQGKLFF,TGTGCCAGCAGCCCCGACCAGGGAAAACTGTTTTTT
-,TRBV5-4,TRBJ2-1,TRBD2,CASSPAGTSGGAEQFF,TGTGCCAGCAGCCCCGCCGGGACTAGCGGGGGAGCTGAGCAGTTCTTC
-,TRBV9,TRBJ2-2,TRBD1,CASSLRIDRGYTGELFF,TGTGCCAGCAGCCTCAGAATAGACAGGGGATACACCGGGGAGCTGTTTTTT
few,TRBV7-2,TRBJ2-7,-,CASSLNRDPYEQYF,TGTGCCAGCAGCTTAAACAGGGATCCCTACGAGCAGTACTTC
-,TRBV7-3,TRBJ2-1,-,CASSTGSSYNEQFF,TGTGCCAGCAGCACGGGGTCCTCCTACAATGAGCAGTTCTTC
-,TRBV6-4,TRBJ2-1,TRBD2,CASSLGLAGVSGQFF,TGTGCCAGCAGCCTGGGACTAGCGGGAGTCTCAGGGCAGTTCTTC
-,TRBV9,TRBJ1-1,-,CASSVAPVDTEAFF,TGTGCCAGCAGCGTAGCCCCCGTTGACACTGAAGCTTTCTTT
-,TRBV7-9,TRBJ2-7,TRBD1,CASSPIGQEISYEQYF,TGTGCCAGCAGCCCTATCGGACAGGAGATCTCCTACGAGCAGTACTTC
-,TRBV7-9,TRBJ2-7,-,CASSLGGYRERYYEQYF,TGTGCCAGCAGCTTAGGGGGGTACAGGGAGAGGTACTACGAGCAGTACTTC
-,TRBV15,TRBJ2-7,TRBD2,CATSSSGRAPLCEQYF,TGTGCCACCAGCAGCAGCGGGAGGGCCCCTCTGTGCGAGCAGTACTTC
-,TRBV19,TRBJ1-6,-,CATRVASSYNSPLHF,TGTGCCACCCGGGTGGCGAGCTCCTATAATTCACCCCTCCACTTT
-,TRBV15,TRBJ2-5,TRBD1,CATSRGDRDRDLETQYF,TGTGCCACCAGCAGAGGAGACCGGGACAGGGATTTAGAGACCCAGTACTTC
-,TRBV7-6,TRBJ1-3,TRBD1,CASSPQGTGNTIYF,TGTGCCAGCAGCCCACAGGGGACCGGAAACACCATATATTTT